The present TCR beta chain was sequenced within a study of blood T cell repertoires in COVID-19. Original handling: Using reference gene primer amplification, nucleated cell counts were estimated. Clones were sequenced by immunoSEQ multiplex PCR, and TCRdb holds only the in-frame ones, with some missing. Clonal size and the V and J genes are those of that table, whereas D and trimming came from the DNA. Of over 250,000 clones detected, about 90% appear once; the ten largest clones hold roughly 1.8%. Clinical histories supplied by participants themselves formed the basis of cohort assignment. Recovery among Cohort 3 donors was established by two negative PCRs, clearance, or symptom resolution. This TCR came from a woman aged 60-75 years who had recovered from COVID-19. Sequencing was done on a sample of PBMCs or T cells enriched from blood (not recorded which).

In nucleotides, the CDR3 is TGTGCCTGTTCCCGGGACAGGGACTATGGCTACACCTTC. This codes for CACSRDRDYGYTF. The V call is TRBV30, the J call TRBJ1-2; 9 nucleotides agree with TRBD1. Germline loops: CDR1 GTSNPN, CDR2 SVGIG (reference sequence). V lost 6 bases, J lost 3 bases, and 5 bases stayed unmatched. CDR3 length equals 13 residues.